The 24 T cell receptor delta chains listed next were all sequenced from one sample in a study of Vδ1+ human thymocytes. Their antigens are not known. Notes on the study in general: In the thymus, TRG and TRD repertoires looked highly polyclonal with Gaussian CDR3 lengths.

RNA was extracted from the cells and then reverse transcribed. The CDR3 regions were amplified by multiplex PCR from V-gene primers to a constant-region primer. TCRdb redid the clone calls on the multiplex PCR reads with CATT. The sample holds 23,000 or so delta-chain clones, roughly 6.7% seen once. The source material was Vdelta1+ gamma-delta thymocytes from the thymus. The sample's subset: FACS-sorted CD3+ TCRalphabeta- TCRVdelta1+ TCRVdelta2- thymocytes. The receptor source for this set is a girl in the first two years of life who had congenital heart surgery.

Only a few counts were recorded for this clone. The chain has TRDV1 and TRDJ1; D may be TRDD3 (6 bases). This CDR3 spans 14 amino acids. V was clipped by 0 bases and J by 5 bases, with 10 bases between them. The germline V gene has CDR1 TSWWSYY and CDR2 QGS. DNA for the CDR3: TGTGCTCTTGGGGAACTACTGACTGGGGATAAACTCATCTTT. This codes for CALGELLTGDKLIF.

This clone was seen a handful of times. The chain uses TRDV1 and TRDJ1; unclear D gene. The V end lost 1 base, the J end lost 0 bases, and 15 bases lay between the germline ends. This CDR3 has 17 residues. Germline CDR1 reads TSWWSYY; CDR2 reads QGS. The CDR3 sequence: CALGEPRPPNHTDKLIF. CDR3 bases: TGTGCTCTTGGGGAACCCCGCCCTCCCAACCACACCGATAAACTCATCTTT.

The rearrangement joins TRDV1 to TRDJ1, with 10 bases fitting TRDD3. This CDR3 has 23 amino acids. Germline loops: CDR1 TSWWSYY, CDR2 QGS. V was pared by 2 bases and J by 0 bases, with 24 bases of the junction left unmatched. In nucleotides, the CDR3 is TGTGCTCTTGGGGAATCAGAGCGGGAAGTTCCCCGGGGGGATACGTGGTACACCGATAAACTCATCTTT. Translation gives CALGESEREVPRGDTWYTDKLIF.

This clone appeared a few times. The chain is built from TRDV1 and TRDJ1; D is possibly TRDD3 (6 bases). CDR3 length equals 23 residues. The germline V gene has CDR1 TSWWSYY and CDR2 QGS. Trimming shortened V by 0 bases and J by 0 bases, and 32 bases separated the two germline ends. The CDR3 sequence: CALGELSREGQGGDLIDTDKLIF. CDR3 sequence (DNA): TGTGCTCTTGGGGAACTTTCCCGCGAGGGCCAGGGCGGGGATCTTATTGACACCGATAAACTCATCTTT.

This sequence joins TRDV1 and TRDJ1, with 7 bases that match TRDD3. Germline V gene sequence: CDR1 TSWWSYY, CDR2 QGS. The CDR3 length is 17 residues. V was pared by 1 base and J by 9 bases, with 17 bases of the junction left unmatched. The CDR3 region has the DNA TGTGCTCTTGGGGAACGTATAGCCTCCGCTCTGGGGGTTGAACTCATCTTT. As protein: CALGERIASALGVELIF.

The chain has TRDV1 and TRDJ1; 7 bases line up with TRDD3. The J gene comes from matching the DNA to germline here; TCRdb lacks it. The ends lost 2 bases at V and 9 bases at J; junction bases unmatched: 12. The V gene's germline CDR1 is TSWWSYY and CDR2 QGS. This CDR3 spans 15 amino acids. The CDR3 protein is CALGECTRGIGELIF. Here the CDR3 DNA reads TGTGCTCTTGGGGAATGTACTAGGGGGATTGGGGAACTCATCTTT.

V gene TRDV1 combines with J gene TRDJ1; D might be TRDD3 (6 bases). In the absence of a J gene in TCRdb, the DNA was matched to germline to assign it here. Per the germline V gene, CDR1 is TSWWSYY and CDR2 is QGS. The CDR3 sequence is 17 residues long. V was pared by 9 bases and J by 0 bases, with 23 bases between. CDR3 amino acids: CALLPTWGSPYTDKLIF. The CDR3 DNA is TGTGCTCTACTGCCGACCTGGGGCTCTCCGTACACCGATAAACTCATCTTT.

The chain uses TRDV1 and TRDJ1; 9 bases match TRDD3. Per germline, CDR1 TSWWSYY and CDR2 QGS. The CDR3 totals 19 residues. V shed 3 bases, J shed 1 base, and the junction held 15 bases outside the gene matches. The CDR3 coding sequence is TGTGCTCTTGGGGAGAAGGGGTTTCTGGGGGATCCCCTCACCGATAAACTCATCTTT. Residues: CALGEKGFLGDPLTDKLIF.

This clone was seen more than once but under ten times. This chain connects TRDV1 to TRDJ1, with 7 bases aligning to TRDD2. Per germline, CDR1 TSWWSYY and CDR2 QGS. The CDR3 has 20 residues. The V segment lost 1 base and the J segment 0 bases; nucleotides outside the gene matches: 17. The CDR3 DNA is TGTGCTCTTGGGGAACCTCATGACACCTTCCTTAGATCCGACACCGATAAACTCATCTTT. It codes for CALGEPHDTFLRSDTDKLIF.

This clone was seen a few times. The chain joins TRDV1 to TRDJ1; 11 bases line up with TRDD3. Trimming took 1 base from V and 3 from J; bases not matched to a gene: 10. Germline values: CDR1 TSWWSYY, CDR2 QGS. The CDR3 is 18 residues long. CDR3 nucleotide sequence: TGTGCTCTTGGGGAACGGCCGTTACTGGGGGATAGACCCGATAAACTCATCTTT. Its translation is CALGERPLLGDRPDKLIF.

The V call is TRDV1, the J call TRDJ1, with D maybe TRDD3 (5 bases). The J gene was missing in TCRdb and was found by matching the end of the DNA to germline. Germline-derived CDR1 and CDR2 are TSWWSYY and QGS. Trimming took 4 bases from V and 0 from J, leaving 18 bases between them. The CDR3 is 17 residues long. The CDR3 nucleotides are TGTGCTCTTGGGGCCCTCCCCAGCGGGGAGAACACCGATAAACTCATCTTT. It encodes CALGALPSGENTDKLIF.

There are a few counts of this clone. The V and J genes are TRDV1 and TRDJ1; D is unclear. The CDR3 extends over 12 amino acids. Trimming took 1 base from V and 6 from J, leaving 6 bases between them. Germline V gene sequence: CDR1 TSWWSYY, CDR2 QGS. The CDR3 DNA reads TGTGCTCTTGGGGAACCAGACTATAAACTCATCTTT. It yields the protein CALGEPDYKLIF.

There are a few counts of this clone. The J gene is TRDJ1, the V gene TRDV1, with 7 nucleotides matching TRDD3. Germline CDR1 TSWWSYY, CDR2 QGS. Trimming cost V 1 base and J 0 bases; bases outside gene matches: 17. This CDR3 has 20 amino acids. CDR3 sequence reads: CALGEQHRSWGSWYTDKLIF. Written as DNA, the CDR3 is TGTGCTCTTGGGGAACAGCACCGGAGCTGGGGGTCCTGGTACACCGATAAACTCATCTTT.

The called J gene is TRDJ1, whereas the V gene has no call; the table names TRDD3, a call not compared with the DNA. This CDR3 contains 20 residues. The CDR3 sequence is CALGATTPWAGGLTDDKLIF. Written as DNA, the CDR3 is TGTGCTCTTGGGGCTACAACTCCTTGGGCTGGGGGTCTTACGGACGATAAACTCATCTTT.

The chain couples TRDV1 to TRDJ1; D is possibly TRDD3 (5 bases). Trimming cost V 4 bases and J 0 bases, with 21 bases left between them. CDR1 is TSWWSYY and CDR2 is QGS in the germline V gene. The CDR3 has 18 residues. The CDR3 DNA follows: TGTGCTCTTGGGGGAAAGGGAGGGGACCCGGTCTACACCGATAAACTCATCTTT. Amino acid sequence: CALGGKGGDPVYTDKLIF.

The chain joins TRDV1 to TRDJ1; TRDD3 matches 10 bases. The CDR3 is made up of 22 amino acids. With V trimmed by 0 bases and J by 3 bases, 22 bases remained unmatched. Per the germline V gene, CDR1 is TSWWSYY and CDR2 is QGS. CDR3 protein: CALGELRLPLSTGGSYADKLIF. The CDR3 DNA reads TGTGCTCTTGGGGAACTCCGCCTTCCCCTTAGTACTGGGGGATCCTACGCCGATAAACTCATCTTT.

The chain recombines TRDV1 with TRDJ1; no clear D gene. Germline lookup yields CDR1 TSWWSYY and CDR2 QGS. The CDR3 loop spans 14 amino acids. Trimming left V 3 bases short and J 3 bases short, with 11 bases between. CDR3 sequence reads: CALGDPSRPDKLIF. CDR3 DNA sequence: TGTGCTCTTGGGGACCCGTCCCGCCCCGATAAACTCATCTTT.

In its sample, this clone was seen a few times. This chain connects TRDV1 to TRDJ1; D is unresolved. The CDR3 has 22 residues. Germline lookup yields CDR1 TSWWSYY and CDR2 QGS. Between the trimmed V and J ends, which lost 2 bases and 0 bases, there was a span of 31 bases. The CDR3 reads CALGEYSRPNSTYWPYTDKLIF. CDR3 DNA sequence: TGTGCTCTTGGGGAATATTCCCGTCCCAACTCCACGTATTGGCCGTACACCGATAAACTCATCTTT.

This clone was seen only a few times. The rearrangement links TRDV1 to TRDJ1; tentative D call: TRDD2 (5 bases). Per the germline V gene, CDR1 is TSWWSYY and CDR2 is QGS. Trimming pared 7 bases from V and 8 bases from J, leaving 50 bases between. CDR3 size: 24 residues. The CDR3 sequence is CALVDDLPHCFTAATPCPKGKLIF. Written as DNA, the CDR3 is TGTGCTCTTGTGGACGACCTACCCCATTGTTTTACTGCCGCCACGCCGTGTCCTAAGGGGAAACTCATCTTT.

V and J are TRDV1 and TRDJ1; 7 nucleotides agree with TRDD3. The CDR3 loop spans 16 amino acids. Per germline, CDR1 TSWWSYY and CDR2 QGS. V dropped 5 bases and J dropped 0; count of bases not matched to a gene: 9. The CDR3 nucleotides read TGTGCTCTTGGGAGGCTGGGGGCCCCGTACACCGATAAACTCATCTTT. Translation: CALGRLGAPYTDKLIF.

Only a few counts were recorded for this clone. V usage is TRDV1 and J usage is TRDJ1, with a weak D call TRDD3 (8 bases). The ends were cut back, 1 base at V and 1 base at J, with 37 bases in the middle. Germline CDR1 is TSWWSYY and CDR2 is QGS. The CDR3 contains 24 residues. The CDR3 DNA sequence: TGTGCTCTTGGGGAACCCCGATTCCTACGTTGGGGGGATATACCCCAGCGAGTCACCGATAAACTCATCTTT. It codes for CALGEPRFLRWGDIPQRVTDKLIF.

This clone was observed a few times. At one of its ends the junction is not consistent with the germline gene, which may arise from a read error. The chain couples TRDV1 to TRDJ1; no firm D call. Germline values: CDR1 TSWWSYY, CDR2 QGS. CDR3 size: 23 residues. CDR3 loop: CALGENHTLVRSRRLTYTDKLIF. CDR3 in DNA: TGTGCTCTTGGGGAAAACCACACTCTGGTCCGTTCTCGGAGACTGACGTACACCGACAAACTCATCTTT.

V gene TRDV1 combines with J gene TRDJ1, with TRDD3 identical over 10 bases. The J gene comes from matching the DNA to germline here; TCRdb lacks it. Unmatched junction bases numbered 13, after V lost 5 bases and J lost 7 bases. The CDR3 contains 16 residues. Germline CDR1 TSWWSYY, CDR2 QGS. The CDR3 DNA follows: TGTGCTCTTGGGAACACGGCCTGGGGGATAGTTACTAAACTCATCTTT. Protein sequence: CALGNTAWGIVTKLIF.

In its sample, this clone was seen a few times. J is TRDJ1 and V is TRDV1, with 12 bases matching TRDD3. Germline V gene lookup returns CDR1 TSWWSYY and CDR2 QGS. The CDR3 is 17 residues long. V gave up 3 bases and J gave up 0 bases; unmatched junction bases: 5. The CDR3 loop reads CALGETLGDTYTDKLIF. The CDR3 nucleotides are TGTGCTCTTGGGGAGACTCTGGGGGATACGTACACCGATAAACTCATCTTT.